The rows below give T cell receptor beta chains drawn from one sample of a study of cytomegalovirus exposure and HLA in healthy donors. The data were produced by immunoSEQ multiplex PCR, yet TCRdb's version contains in-frame clones alone and is incomplete. The sample lists some 51,000 clones, 77% occurring once. Source material: PBMCs. The origin of the receptors is a female donor in good health and CMV-seronegative. CDR3s include the opening cysteine and the closing phenylalanine or tryptophan. D genes are given only for firm matches. Clone size is shown for a subset of rows, as once, few, many or a class of expanded clone.

v_call	clone_size	j_call	d_call	cdr3_nt	cdr3_aa
TRBV15	.	TRBJ2-1	TRBD1	TGTGCCACCAGCAGCTCCGGGACAGGGGGGTACAATGAGCAGTTCTTC	CATSSSGTGGYNEQFF
TRBV9	.	TRBJ2-3	.	TGTGCCAGCAGCCCCCCGGTGGGGCGCGGCACAGATACGCAGTATTTT	CASSPPVGRGTDTQYF
TRBV5-1	.	TRBJ2-3	.	TGCGCCAGCAGGGAGGACGAGTTAGGCACAGATACGCAGTATTTT	CASREDELGTDTQYF
TRBV18	.	TRBJ2-1	TRBD2	TGTGCCAGCTCAGCAGGACTAGGGATTGACAATGAGCAGTTCTTC	CASSAGLGIDNEQFF
TRBV10-3	.	TRBJ2-1	TRBD2	TGTGCCACCCTCAAGACTAGCGGGGTTTACAATGAGCAGTTCTTC	CATLKTSGVYNEQFF
TRBV7-8	once	TRBJ2-1	.	TGTGCCAGCAGCTATTCCGGGGGTGGGCAGTTCTTC	CASSYSGGGQFF
TRBV5-4	.	TRBJ1-2	.	TGTGCCAGCAGCTTGCTTCGGCGGCGGGGGGACTCTAACTATGGCTACACCTTC	CASSLLRRRGDSNYGYTF
TRBV9	.	TRBJ2-1	TRBD2	TGTGCCAGCAGCGTAGAAGGGCGGGGGGGCTACAATGAGCAGTTCTTC	CASSVEGRGGYNEQFF
TRBV18	once	TRBJ1-4	.	TGTGCCAGCTCACCAGAGCAGGGAGGCAATGAGAAACTGTTTTTT	CASSPEQGGNEKLFF
TRBV7-7	few	TRBJ2-5	.	TGTGCTAGCAGCTCTAACAGGGACGGGGAGCAGTACTTC	CASSSNRDGEQYF
TRBV27	.	TRBJ2-1	TRBD2	TGTGCCAGCAGTTTCCGGGGGGAAAAGCAGTTCTTC	CASSFRGEKQFF
TRBV28	.	TRBJ1-5	TRBD1	TGTGCCAGCAGTTTAGAGGGGGCCGGTTTCGATCAGCCCCAGCATTTT	CASSLEGAGFDQPQHF
TRBV18	.	TRBJ1-4	TRBD1	TGTGCCAGCTCACCGAACAGGGGGCAGGATGAAAAACTGTTTTTT	CASSPNRGQDEKLFF
TRBV19	.	TRBJ2-6	TRBD1	TGTGCCAGTACCTCACAGGGGGGCGGTAGTGGGGCCAACGTCCTGACTTTC	CASTSQGGGSGANVLTF
TRBV11-2	.	TRBJ2-7	TRBD2	TGTGCCAGCAGCCCCTTAGCGGGGGGCCCCTACGAGCAGTACTTC	CASSPLAGGPYEQYF
TRBV6-1	.	TRBJ2-7	.	TGTGCCAGCAGTGATACAGGGAGCTACGAGCAGTACTTC	CASSDTGSYEQYF
TRBV7-2	.	TRBJ2-7	.	TGTGCCAGCAGCTTTCTCTACGAGCAGTACTTC	CASSFLYEQYF
TRBV10-3	.	TRBJ2-2	TRBD1	TGTGCCATCAGTTCACCGCCGGGACAGGGTCGGATTCCCGGGGAGCTGTTTTTT	CAISSPPGQGRIPGELFF
TRBV28	few	TRBJ2-7	.	TGTGCCAGCAGTTCCAAGCCCTACGAGCAGTACTTC	CASSSKPYEQYF
TRBV29-1	.	TRBJ2-7	TRBD2	TGCAGCGTTACGGGACTAGCGGGGGCCTACGAGCAGTACTTC	CSVTGLAGAYEQYF
TRBV4-2	.	TRBJ1-2	.	TGTGCCAGCAGCCAAGAACTCCCAGGGAAACATGGCTACACCTTC	CASSQELPGKHGYTF
TRBV28	.	TRBJ1-2	TRBD1	TGTGCCAGCAGTTTATACGGGACAGGGAACTATGGCTACACCTTC	CASSLYGTGNYGYTF
TRBV7-9	.	TRBJ1-2	.	TGTGCCAGCAGCTTAGGGTGGCAGGGTCTTAATGGCTACACCTTC	CASSLGWQGLNGYTF
TRBV5-1	.	TRBJ2-5	.	TGCGCCAGCAGCCCCTTAGGGGGACCCCAAGAGACCCAGTACTTC	CASSPLGGPQETQYF
TRBV5-6	.	TRBJ2-3	TRBD1	TGTGCCAGCAGCTTACAGGGGGCCCCAGATACGCAGTATTTT	CASSLQGAPDTQYF
TRBV6-1	once	TRBJ1-1	.	TGTGCCAGCAGTGAACCGGGGGAAGCTTTCTTT	CASSEPGEAFF
TRBV28	.	TRBJ1-5	.	TGTGCCAGCCTCTCAGGGTCTCAGCCCCAGCATTTT	CASLSGSQPQHF
TRBV5-6	.	TRBJ1-6	TRBD1	TGTGCCAGCAGCTTGCCGTTGAGACAGGGAAGCTCACCCCTCCACTTT	CASSLPLRQGSSPLHF
TRBV2	.	TRBJ2-7	.	TGTGCCAGCACCGGGATTTTGAGCTCCTACGAGCAGTACTTC	CASTGILSSYEQYF
TRBV5-1	.	TRBJ2-3	TRBD1	TGCGCCAGCAGCTTTGGACAGGCCAGCACAGATACGCAGTATTTT	CASSFGQASTDTQYF
TRBV28	.	TRBJ1-4	TRBD1	TGTGCCAGCACCGGACAGGGGCTCTATGAAAAACTGTTTTTT	CASTGQGLYEKLFF